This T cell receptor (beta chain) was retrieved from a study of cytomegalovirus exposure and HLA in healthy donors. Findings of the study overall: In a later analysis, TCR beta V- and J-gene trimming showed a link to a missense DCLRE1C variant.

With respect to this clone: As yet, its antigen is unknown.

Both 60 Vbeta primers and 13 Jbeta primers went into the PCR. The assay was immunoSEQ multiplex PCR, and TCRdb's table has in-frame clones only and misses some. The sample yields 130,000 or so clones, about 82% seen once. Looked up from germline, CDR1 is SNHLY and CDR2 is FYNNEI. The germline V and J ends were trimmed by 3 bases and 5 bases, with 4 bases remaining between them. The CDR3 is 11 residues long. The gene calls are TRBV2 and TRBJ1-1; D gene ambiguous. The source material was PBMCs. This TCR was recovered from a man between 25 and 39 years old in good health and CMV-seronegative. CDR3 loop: CASSELTEAFF. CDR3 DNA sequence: TGTGCCAGCAGTGAGTTAACTGAAGCTTTCTTT.